This entry concerns a single T cell receptor beta chain. Trimming removed 5 bases from V and 8 bases from J; junction bases left unmatched: 14. In germline, CDR1 is LNHDA, CDR2 SQIVND (reference sequence). The CDR3 is made up of 16 amino acids. Isolation of PBMCs gave at least 6 million cells per sample. Each sample provided at least 5 micrograms of extracted total RNA. The data were obtained in a study of blood T cells in healthy people across ages. With a J-beta primer mix and a sample-barcoded 5' primer, a second PCR ran about 6 to 11 cycles. MiXCR, applied by TCRdb to the 5' RACE reads, yields one record per CDR3 protein. The sample lists almost 300,000 distinct CDR3 sequences, roughly 29% occurring once.

The material sequenced was blood. The source of this sequence is a woman aged 70 to 79 in good health. The V and J genes are TRBV19 and TRBJ2-1; TRBD1 aligns across 8 bases. CDR3 bases: TGTGCCAGTAGTCGTACCGGGACAGGATTTTGGGATGAGCAGTTCTTC. Translation gives CASSRTGTGFWDEQFF.